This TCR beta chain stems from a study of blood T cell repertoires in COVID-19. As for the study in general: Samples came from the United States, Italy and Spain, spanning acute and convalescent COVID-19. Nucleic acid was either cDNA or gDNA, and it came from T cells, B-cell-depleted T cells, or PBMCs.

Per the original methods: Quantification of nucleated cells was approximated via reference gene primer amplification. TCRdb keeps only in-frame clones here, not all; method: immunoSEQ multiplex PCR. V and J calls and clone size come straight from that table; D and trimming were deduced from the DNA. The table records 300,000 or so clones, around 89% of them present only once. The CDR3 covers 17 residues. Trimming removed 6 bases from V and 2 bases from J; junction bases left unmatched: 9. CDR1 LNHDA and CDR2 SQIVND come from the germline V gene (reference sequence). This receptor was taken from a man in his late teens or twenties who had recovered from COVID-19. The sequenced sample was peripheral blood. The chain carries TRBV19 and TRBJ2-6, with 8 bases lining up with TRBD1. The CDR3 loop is CASRLATRGPGANVLTF. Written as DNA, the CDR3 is TGTGCCAGTAGATTAGCGACCAGGGGGCCTGGGGCCAACGTCCTGACTTTC.